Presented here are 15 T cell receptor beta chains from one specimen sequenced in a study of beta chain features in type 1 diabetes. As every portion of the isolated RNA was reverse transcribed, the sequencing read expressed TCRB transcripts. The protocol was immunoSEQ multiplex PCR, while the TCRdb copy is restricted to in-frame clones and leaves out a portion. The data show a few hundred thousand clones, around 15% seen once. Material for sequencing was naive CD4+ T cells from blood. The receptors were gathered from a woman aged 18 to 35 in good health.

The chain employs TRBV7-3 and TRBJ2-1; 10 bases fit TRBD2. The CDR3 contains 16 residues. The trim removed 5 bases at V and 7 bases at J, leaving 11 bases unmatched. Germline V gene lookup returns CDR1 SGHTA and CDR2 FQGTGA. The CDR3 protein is CASSPTISSGSNEQFF. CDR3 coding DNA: TGTGCCAGCAGCCCCACCATCTCTAGCGGGAGTAATGAGCAGTTCTTC.

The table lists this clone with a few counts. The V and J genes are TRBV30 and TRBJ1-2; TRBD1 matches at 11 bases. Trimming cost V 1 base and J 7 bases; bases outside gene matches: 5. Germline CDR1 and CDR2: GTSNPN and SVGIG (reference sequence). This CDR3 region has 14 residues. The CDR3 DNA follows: TGTGCCTGGAGTGCACACGGGACAGGGGGTGGCTACACCTTC. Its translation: CAWSAHGTGGGYTF.

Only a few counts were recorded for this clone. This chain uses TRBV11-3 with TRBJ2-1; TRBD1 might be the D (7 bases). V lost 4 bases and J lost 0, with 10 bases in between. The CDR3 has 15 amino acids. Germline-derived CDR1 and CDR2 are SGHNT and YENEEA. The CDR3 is CASSWGDSSYNEQFF. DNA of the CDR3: TGTGCCAGCAGCTGGGGGGACAGCTCCTACAATGAGCAGTTCTTC.

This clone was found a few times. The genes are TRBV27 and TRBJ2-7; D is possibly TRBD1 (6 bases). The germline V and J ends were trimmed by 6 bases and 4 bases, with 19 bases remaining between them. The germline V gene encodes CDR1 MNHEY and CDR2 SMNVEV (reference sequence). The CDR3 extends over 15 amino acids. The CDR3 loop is CASSRPETGTYEQYF. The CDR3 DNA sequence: TGTGCCAGCAGCAGGCCAGAGACAGGAACTTACGAGCAGTACTTC.

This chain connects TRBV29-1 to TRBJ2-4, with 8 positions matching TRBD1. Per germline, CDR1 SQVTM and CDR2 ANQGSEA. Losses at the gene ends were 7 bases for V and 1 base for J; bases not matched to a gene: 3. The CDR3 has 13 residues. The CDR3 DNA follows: TGCAGCGCCAGACAGGGGGCCAAAAACATTCAGTACTTC. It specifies CSARQGAKNIQYF.

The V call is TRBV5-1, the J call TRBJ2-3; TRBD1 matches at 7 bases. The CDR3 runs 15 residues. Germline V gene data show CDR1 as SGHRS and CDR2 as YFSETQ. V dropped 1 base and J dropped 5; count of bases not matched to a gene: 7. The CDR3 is CASSLSRGFRDTQYF. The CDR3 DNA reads TGCGCCAGCAGCTTGAGCAGGGGGTTTCGAGATACGCAGTATTTT.

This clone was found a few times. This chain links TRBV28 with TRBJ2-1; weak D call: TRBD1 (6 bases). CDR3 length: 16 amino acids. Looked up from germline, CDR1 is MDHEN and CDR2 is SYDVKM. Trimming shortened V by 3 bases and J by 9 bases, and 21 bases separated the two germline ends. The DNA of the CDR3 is TGTGCCAGCAGTTTCCCGGGACACAGAATTAGCTTTGAGCAGTTCTTC. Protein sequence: CASSFPGHRISFEQFF.

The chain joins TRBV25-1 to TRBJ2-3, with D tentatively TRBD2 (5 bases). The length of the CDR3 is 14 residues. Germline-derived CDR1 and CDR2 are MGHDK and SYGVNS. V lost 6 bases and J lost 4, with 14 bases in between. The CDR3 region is CASRGEQVADTQYF. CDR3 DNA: TGTGCCAGCAGGGGAGAGCAGGTGGCAGATACGCAGTATTTT. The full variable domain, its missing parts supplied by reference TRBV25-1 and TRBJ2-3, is EADIYQTPRYLVIGTGKKITLECSQTMGHDKMYWYQQDPGMELHLIHYSYGVNSTEKGDLSSESTVSRIRTEHFPLTLESARPSHTSQYLCASRGEQVADTQYFGPGTRLTVL.

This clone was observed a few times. In DNA, the CDR3 is TGTGCCACCAGGCTGGCAGGGGGCGACGAGCAGTACTTC. It translates to CATRLAGGDEQYF. The chain uses TRBV5-4 and TRBJ2-7; 8 positions agree with TRBD1. V gave up 9 bases and J gave up 5 bases; unmatched junction bases: 10. The CDR3 spans 13 residues. Germline V gene data show CDR1 as SGHNT and CDR2 as YYREEE (reference sequence).

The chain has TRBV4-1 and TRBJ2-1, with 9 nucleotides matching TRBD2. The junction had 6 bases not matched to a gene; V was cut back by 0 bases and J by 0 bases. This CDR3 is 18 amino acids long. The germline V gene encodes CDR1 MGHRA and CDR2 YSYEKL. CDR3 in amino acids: CASSQDRAGGPSYNEQFF. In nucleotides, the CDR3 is TGCGCCAGCAGCCAAGACAGGGCGGGAGGGCCCTCCTACAATGAGCAGTTCTTC.

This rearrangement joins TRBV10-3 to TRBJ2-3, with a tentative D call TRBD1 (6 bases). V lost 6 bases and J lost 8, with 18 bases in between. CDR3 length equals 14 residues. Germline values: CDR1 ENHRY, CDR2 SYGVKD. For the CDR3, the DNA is TGTGCCATCAGCCGGGACACTGGCGACCGTACGCAGTATTTT. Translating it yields CAISRDTGDRTQYF.

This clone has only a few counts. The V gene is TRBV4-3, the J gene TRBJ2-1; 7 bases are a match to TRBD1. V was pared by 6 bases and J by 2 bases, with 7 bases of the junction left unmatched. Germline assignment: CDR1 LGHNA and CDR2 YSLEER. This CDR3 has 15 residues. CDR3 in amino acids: CASSHKGAPYNEQFF. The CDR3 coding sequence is TGCGCCAGCAGTCATAAGGGGGCCCCCTACAATGAGCAGTTCTTC.

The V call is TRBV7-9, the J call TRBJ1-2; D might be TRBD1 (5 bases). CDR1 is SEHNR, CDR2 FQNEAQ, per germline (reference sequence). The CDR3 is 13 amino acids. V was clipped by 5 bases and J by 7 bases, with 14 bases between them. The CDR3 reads CASSPSRVSGYTF. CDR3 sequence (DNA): TGTGCCAGCAGCCCAAGCAGGGTTTCTGGCTACACCTTC.

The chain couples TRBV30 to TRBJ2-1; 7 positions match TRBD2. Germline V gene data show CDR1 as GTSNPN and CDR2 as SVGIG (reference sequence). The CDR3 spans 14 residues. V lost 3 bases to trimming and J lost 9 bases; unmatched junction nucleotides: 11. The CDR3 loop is CAWRPLGEGLEQFF. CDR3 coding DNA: TGTGCCTGGAGGCCTTTAGGGGAGGGCCTTGAGCAGTTCTTC.

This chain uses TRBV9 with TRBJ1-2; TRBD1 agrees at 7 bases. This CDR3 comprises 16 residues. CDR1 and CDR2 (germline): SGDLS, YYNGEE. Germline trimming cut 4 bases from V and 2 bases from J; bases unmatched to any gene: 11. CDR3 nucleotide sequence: TGTGCCAGCAGCACCCGGACAGGTCGAGGGAACTATGGCTACACCTTC. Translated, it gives CASSTRTGRGNYGYTF.